This TCR beta chain was recovered during a study of T cells after posttransplantation cyclophosphamide. On this clone itself: The target antigen is unknown. This sample also contains other DNA sequences that code for the same CDR3.

The assay was immunoSEQ multiplex PCR, and TCRdb's table has in-frame clones only and misses some. The repertoire consists of more than 60,000 clones, with roughly 95% occurring once and the leading ten covering approximately 2.7%. Findings of the study overall: Blood and skin or GI T cell repertoires showed limited TRB overlap.

V was trimmed by 2 bases and J by 4 bases, leaving 9 bases between them. This CDR3 is built from 13 residues. The germline V gene has CDR1 KGHSH and CDR2 LQKENI. The chain employs TRBV18 and TRBJ2-7; TRBD1 is a possible D gene (6 bases). The sequenced sample was PBMCs. The receptor's source is a woman in her thirties in good health and a related stem cell transplant donor. CDR3 region: CASSPGTGYEQYF. The CDR3 DNA reads TGTGCCAGCTCACCAGGCACAGGGTACGAGCAGTACTTC.